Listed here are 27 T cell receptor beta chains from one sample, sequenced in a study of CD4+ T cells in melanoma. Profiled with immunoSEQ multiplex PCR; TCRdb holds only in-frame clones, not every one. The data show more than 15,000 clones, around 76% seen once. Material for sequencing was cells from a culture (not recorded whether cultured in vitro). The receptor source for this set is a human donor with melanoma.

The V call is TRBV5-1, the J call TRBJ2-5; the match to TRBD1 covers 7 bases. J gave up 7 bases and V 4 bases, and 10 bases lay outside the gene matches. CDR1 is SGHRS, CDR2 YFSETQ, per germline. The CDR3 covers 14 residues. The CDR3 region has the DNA TGCGCCAGCAGCCCAGGGGACAGCCCCTGGACCCAGTACTTC. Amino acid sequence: CASSPGDSPWTQYF.

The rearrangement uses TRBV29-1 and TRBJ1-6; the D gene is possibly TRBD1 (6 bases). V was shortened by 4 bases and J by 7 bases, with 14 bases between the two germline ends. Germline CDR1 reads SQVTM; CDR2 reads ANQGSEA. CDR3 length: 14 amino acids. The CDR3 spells CSVGLGGHNSPLHF. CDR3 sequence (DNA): TGCAGCGTTGGGCTCGGGGGGCACAATTCACCCCTCCACTTT.

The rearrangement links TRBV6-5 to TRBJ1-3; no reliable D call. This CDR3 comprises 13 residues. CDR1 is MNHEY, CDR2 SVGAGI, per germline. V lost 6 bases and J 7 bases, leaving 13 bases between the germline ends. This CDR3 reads CASRPSGGNTIYF. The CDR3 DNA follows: TGTGCCAGCAGACCTTCGGGAGGGAACACCATATATTTT.

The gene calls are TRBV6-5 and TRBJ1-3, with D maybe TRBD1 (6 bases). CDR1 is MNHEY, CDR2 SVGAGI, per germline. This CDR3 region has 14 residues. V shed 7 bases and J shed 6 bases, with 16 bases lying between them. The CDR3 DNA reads TGTGCCAGCACCCCCGGGACAAGGACAAACACCATATATTTT. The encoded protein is CASTPGTRTNTIYF.

The CDR3 DNA follows: TGTGCCAGCAGTCGGGGGAACTCTGGAAACACCATATATTTT. Residues: CASSRGNSGNTIYF. This rearrangement joins TRBV6-1 to TRBJ1-3, with TRBD1 as a possible D gene (5 bases). Germline V gene data show CDR1 as MNHNS and CDR2 as SASEGT. With 5 bases removed from V and 0 bases from J, the gap between germline ends came to 8 bases. The CDR3 spans 14 residues.

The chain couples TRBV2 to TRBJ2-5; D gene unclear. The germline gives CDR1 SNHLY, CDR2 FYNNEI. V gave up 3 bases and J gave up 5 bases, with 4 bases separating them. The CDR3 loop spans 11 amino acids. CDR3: CASSETETQYF. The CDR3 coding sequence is TGTGCCAGCAGTGAGACGGAGACCCAGTACTTC.

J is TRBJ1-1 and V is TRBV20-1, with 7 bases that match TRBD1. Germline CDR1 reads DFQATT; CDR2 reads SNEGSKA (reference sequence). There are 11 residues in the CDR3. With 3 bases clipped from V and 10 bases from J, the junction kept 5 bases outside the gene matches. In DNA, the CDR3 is TGCAGTGCTAGGCAGGGGGAGGGAGCTTTCTTT. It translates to CSARQGEGAFF.

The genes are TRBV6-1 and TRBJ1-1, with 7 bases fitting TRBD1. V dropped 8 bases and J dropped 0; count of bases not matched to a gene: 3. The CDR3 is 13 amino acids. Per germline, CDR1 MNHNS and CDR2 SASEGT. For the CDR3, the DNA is TGTGCCAGCGAGGGACAGCTGAACACTGAAGCTTTCTTT. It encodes CASEGQLNTEAFF.

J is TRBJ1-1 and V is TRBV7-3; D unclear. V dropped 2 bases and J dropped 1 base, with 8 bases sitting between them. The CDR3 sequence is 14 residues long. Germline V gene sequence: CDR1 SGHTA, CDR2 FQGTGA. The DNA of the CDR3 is TGTGCCAGCAGCTTAGGGTTCGGGAACACTGAAGCTTTCTTT. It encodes CASSLGFGNTEAFF.

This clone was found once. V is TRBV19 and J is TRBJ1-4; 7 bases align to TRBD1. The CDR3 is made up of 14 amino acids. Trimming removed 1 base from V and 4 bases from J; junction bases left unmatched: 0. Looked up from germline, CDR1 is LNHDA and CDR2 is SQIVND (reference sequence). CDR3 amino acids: CASSIGDSNEKLFF. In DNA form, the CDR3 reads TGTGCCAGTAGTATAGGGGACAGTAATGAAAAACTGTTTTTT.

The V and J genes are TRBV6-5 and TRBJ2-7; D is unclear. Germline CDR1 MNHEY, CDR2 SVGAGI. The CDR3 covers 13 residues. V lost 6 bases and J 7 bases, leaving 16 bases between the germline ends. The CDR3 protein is CASSQRDLREQYF. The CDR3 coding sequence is TGTGCCAGCAGCCAACGAGATCTTAGGGAGCAGTACTTC.

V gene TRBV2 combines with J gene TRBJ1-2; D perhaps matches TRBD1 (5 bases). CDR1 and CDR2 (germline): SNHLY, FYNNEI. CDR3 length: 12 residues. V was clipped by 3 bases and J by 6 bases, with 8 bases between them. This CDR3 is CASSDLGDGYTF. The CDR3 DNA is TGTGCCAGCAGTGACCTGGGGGATGGCTACACCTTC.

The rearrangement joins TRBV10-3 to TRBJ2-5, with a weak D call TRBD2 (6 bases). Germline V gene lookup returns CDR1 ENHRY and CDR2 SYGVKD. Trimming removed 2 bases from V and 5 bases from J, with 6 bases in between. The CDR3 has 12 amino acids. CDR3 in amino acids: CAISERGETQYF. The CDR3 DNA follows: TGTGCCATCAGTGAGCGGGGGGAGACCCAGTACTTC.

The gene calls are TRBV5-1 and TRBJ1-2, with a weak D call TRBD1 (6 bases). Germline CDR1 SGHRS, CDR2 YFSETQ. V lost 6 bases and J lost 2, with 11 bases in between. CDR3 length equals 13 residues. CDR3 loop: CASTQQGNYGYTF. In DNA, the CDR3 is TGCGCCAGCACCCAACAGGGCAACTATGGCTACACCTTC.

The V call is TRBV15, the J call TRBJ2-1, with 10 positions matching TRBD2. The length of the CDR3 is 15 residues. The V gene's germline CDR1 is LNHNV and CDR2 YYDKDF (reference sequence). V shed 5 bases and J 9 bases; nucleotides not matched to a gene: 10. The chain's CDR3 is CATSLSGTSVGEQFF. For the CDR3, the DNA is TGTGCCACCAGCCTCTCCGGGACTAGCGTCGGTGAGCAGTTCTTC.

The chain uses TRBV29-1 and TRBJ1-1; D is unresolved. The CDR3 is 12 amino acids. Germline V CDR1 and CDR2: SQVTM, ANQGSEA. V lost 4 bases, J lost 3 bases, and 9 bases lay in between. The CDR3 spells CSVVNSHTEAFF. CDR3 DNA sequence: TGCAGCGTTGTTAACAGTCACACTGAAGCTTTCTTT.

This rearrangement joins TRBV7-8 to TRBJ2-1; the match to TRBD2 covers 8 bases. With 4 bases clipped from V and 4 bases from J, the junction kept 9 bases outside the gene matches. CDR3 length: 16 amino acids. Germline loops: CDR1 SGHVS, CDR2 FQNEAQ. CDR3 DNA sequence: TGTGCCAGCAGCTCCGGGTCTAGCGGGCCTTACAATGAGCAGTTCTTC. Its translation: CASSSGSSGPYNEQFF.

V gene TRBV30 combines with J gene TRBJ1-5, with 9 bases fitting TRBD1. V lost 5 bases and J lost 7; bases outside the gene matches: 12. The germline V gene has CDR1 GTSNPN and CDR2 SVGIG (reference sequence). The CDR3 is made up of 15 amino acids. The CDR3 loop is CAWSRGGTGRQPQHF. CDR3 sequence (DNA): TGTGCCTGGTCCCGGGGCGGGACAGGGAGACAGCCCCAGCATTTT. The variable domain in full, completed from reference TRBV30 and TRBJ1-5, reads SQTIHQWPATLVQPVGSPLSLECTVEGTSNPNLYWYRQAAGRGLQLLFYSVGIGQISSEVPQNLSASRPQDRQFILSSKKLLLSDSGFYLCAWSRGGTGRQPQHFGDGTRLSIL.

The CDR3 spells CASTQYNEQFF. CDR3 nucleotides: TGTGCCTCGACCCAATACAATGAGCAGTTCTTC. This chain joins TRBV2 and TRBJ2-1; D remains unclear. V was shortened by 11 bases and J by 4 bases, with 9 bases between the two germline ends. CDR1 is SNHLY and CDR2 is FYNNEI in the germline V gene. This CDR3 spans 11 amino acids.

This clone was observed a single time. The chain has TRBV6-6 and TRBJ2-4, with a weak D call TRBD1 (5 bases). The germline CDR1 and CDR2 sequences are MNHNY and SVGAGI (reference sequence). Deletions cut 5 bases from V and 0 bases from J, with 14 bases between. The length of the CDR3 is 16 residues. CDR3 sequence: CASSGDSALAKNIQYF. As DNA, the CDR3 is TGTGCCAGCAGTGGAGACAGCGCACTAGCCAAAAACATTCAGTACTTC.

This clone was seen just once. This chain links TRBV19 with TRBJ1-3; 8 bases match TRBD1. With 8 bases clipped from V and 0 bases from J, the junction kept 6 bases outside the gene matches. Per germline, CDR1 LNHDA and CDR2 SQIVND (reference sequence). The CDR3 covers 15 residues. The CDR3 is CASGGQGLSGNTIYF. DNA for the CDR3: TGTGCCAGTGGCGGACAGGGCCTCTCTGGAAACACCATATATTTT. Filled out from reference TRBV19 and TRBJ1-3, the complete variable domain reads DGGITQSPKYLFRKEGQNVTLSCEQNLNHDAMYWYRQDPGQGLRLIYYSQIVNDFQKGDIAEGYSVSREKKESFPLTVTSAQKNPTAFYLCASGGQGLSGNTIYFGEGSWLTVV.

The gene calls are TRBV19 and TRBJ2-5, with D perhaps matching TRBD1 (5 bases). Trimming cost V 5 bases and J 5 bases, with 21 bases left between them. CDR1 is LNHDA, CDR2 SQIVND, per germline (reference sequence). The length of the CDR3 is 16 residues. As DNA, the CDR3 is TGTGCCAGTAGTGGCAGGGTTGTCGGATCAAGGGAGACCCAGTACTTC. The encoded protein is CASSGRVVGSRETQYF.

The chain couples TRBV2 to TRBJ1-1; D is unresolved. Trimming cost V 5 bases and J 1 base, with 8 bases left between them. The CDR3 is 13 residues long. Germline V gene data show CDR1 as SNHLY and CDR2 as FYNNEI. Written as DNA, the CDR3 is TGTGCCAGCAGTTTTGAGGGGAACACTGAAGCTTTCTTT. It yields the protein CASSFEGNTEAFF.

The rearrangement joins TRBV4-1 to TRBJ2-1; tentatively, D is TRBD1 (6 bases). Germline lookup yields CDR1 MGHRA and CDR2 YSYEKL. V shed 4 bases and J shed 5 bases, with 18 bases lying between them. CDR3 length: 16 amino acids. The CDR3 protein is CASSRGQGQMNNEQFF. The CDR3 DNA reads TGCGCCAGCAGCCGGGGGCAAGGACAGATGAACAATGAGCAGTTCTTC.

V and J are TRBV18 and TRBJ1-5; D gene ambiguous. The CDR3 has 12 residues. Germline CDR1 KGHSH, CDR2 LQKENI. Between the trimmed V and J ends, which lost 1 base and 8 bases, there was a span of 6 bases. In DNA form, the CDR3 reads TGTGCCAGCTCACCACGAGGCGAGCCCCAGCATTTT. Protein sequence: CASSPRGEPQHF. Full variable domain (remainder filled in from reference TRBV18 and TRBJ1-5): NAGVMQNPRHLVRRRGQEARLRCSPMKGHSHVYWYRQLPEEGLKFMVYLQKENIIDESGMPKERFSAEFPKEGPSILRIQQVVRGDSAAYFCASSPRGEPQHFGDGTRLSIL.

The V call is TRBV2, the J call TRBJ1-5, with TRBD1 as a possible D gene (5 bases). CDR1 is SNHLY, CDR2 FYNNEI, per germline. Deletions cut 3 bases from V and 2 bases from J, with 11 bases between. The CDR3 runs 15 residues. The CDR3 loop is CASSDDGGGNQPQHF. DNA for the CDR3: TGTGCCAGCAGTGACGACGGGGGAGGCAATCAGCCCCAGCATTTT.

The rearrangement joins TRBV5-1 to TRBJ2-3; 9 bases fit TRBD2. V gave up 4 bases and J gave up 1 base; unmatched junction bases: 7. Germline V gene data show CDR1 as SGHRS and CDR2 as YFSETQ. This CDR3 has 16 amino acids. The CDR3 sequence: CASSPGTSSRTDTQYF. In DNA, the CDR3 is TGCGCCAGCAGCCCCGGGACTAGCAGCCGCACAGATACGCAGTATTTT.